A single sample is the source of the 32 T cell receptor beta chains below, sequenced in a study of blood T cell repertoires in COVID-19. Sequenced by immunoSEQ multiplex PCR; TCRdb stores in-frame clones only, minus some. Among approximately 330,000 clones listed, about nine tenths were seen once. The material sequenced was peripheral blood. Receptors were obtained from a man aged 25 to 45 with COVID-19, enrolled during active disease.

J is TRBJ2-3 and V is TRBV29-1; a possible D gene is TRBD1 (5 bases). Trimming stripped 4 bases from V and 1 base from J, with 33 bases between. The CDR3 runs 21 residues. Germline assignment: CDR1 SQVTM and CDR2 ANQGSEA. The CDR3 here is CSVVFRIKVDRLNVRTDTQYF. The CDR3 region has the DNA TGCAGCGTTGTATTTCGTATAAAGGTCGACAGACTTAACGTCCGCACAGATACGCAGTATTTT.

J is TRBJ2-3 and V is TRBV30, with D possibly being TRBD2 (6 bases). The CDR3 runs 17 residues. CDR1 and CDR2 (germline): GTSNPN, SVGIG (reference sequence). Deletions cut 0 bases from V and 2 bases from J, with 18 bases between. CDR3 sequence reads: CAWSVLGTRGITDTQYF. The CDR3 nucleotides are TGTGCCTGGAGTGTACTTGGGACCCGGGGGATCACAGATACGCAGTATTTT.

As DNA, the CDR3 is TGCGCCAGCAGCCTCCATTCAAAGAACAGCGGCGTGATCACTGAAGCTTTCTTT. Translation gives CASSLHSKNSGVITEAFF. The chain links TRBV4-1 to TRBJ1-1; the D is unclear. This CDR3 has 18 amino acids. Between the trimmed V and J ends, which lost 4 bases and 4 bases, there was a span of 25 bases. Germline assignment: CDR1 MGHRA and CDR2 YSYEKL.

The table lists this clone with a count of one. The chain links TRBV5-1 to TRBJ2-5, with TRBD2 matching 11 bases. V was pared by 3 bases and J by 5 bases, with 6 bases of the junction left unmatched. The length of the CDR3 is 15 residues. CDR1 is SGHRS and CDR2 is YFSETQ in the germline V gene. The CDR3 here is CASSSGTSGGETQYF. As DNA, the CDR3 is TGCGCCAGCAGCTCCGGGACTAGCGGCGGGGAGACCCAGTACTTC.

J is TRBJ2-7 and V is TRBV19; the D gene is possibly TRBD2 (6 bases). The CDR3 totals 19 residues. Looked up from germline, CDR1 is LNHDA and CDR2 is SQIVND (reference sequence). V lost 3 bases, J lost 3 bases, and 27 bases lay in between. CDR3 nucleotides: TGTGCCAGTAGTATCATCTTTGCTCCGCGGGACGGAGGCTTCTACGAGCAGTACTTC. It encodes CASSIIFAPRDGGFYEQYF.

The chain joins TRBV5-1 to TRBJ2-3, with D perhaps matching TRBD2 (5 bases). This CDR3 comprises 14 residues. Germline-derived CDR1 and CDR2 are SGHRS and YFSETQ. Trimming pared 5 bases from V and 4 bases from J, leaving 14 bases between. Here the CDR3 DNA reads TGCGCCAGCAGACTAGTGGTGGGATCAGATACGCAGTATTTT. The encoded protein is CASRLVVGSDTQYF.

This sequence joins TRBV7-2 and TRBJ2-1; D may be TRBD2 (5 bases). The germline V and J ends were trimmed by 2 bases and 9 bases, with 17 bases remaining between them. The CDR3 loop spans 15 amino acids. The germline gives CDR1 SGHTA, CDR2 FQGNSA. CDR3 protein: CASSLTPSGFGEQFF. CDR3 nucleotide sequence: TGTGCCAGCAGCTTAACACCATCGGGGTTTGGTGAGCAGTTCTTC. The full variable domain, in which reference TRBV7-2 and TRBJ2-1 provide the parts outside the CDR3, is GAGVSQSPSNKVTEKGKDVELRCDPISGHTALYWYRQSLGQGLEFLIYFQGNSAPDKSGLPSDRFSAERTGGSVSTLTIQRTQQEDSAVYLCASSLTPSGFGEQFFGPGTRLTVL.

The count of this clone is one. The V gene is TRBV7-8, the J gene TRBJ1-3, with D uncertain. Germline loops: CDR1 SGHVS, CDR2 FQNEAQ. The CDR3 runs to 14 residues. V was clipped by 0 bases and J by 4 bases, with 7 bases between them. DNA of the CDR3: TGTGCCAGCAGCTTAGCTCGTAGCGGAAACACCATATATTTT. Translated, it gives CASSLARSGNTIYF.

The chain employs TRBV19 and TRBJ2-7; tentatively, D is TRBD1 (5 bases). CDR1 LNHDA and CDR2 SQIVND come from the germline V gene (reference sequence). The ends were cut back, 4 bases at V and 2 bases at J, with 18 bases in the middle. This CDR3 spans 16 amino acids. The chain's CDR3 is CASSNPRSGAPYEQYF. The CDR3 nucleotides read TGTGCCAGTAGTAACCCCCGCAGTGGGGCCCCCTACGAGCAGTACTTC. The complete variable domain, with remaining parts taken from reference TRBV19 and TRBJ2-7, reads DGGITQSPKYLFRKEGQNVTLSCEQNLNHDAMYWYRQDPGQGLRLIYYSQIVNDFQKGDIAEGYSVSREKKESFPLTVTSAQKNPTAFYLCASSNPRSGAPYEQYFGPGTRLTVT.

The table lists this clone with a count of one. CDR3 in amino acids: CASSIPGTARSGTDTQYF. In DNA form, the CDR3 reads TGTGCCAGTAGTATTCCCGGGACAGCGAGGAGTGGGACAGATACGCAGTATTTT. The chain couples TRBV19 to TRBJ2-3; 7 positions match TRBD1. The CDR3 consists of 18 residues. V was clipped by 3 bases and J by 3 bases; unmatched bases: 15. Looked up from germline, CDR1 is LNHDA and CDR2 is SQIVND (reference sequence).

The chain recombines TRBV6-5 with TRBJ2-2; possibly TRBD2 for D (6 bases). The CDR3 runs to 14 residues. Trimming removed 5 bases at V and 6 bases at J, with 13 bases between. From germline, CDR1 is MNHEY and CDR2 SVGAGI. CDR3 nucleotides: TGTGCCAGCAGTCGCTCTATAGCGGCCGGGGAGCTGTTTTTT. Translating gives CASSRSIAAGELFF.

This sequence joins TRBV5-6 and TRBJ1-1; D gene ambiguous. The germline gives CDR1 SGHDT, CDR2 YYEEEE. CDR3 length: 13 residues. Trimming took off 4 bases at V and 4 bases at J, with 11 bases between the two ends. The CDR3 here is CASSPLRGTEAFF. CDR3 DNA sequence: TGTGCCAGCAGCCCCCTCCGCGGCACTGAAGCTTTCTTT.

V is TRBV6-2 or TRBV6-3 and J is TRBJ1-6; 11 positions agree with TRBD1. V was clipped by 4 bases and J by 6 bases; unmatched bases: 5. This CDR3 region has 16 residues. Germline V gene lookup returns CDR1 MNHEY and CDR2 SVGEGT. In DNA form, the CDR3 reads TGTGCCAGCAGTTTCGGACAGGGGGCAGTTAATTCACCCCTCCACTTT. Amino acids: CASSFGQGAVNSPLHF.

The CDR3 here is CASSLQGPLFYSNQPQHF. In DNA form, the CDR3 reads TGTGCCAGCAGCTTACAGGGGCCGCTTTTTTATAGCAATCAGCCCCAGCATTTT. The genes are TRBV7-2 and TRBJ1-5; perhaps TRBD1 as D (6 bases). Trimming took 2 bases from V and 0 from J, leaving 17 bases between them. Germline assignment: CDR1 SGHTA and CDR2 FQGNSA. The CDR3 spans 18 residues.

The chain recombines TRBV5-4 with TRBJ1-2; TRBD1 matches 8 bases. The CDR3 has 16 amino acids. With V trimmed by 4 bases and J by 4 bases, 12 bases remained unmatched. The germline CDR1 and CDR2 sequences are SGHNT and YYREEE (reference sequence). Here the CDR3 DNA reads TGTGCCAGCAGCCTTAAGGCAGGGGGCGCGTCCTATGGCTACACCTTC. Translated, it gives CASSLKAGGASYGYTF.

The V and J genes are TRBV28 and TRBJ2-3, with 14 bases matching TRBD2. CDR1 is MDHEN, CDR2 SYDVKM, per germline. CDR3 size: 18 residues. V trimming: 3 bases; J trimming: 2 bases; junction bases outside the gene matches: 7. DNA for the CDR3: TGTGCCAGCAGTTTTCCCCGACTAGCGGGAGGGCCCACAGATACGCAGTATTTT. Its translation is CASSFPRLAGGPTDTQYF.

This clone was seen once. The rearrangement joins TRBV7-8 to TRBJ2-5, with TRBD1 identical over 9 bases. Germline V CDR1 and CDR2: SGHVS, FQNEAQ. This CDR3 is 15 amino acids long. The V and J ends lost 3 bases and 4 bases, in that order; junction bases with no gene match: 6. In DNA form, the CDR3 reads TGTGCCAGCAGCTTCAGGGGGGACAGGGCAGAGACCCAGTACTTC. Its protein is CASSFRGDRAETQYF. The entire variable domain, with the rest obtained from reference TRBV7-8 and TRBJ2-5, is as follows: GAGVSQSPRYKVAKRGQDVALRCDPISGHVSLFWYQQALGQGPEFLTYFQNEAQLDKSGLPSDRFFAERPEGSVSTLKIQRTQQEDSAVYLCASSFRGDRAETQYFGPGTRLLVL.

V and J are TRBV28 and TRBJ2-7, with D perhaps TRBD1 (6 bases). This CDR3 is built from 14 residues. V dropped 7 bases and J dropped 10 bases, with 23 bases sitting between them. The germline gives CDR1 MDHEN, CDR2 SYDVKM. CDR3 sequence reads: CASTLRGHEKLQYF. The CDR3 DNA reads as TGTGCCAGCACCCTTAGGGGACACGAAAAGCTACAGTACTTC. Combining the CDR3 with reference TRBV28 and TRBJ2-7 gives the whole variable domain DVKVTQSSRYLVKRTGEKVFLECVQDMDHENMFWYRQDPGLGLRLIYFSYDVKMKEKGDIPEGYSVSREKKERFSLILESASTNQTSMYLCASTLRGHEKLQYFGPGTRLTVT.

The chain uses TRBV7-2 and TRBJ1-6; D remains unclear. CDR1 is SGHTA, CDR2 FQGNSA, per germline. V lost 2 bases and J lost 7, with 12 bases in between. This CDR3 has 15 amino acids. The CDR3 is CASSLMRNSNSPLHF. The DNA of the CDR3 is TGTGCCAGCAGCTTAATGCGGAATTCGAATTCACCCCTCCACTTT.

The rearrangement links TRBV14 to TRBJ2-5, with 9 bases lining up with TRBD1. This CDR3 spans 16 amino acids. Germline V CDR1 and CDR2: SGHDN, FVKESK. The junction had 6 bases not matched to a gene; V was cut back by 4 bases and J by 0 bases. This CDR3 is CASSPIWTGDQETQYF. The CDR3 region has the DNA TGTGCCAGCAGCCCGATATGGACAGGGGACCAAGAGACCCAGTACTTC.

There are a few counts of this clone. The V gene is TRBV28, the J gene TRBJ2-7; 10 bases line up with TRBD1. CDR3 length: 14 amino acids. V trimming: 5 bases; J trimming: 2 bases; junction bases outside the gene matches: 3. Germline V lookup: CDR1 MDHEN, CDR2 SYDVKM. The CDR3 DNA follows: TGTGCCAGCAGTGGGACAGGGGATACCTACGAGCAGTACTTC. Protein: CASSGTGDTYEQYF. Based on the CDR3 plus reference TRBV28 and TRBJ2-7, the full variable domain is DVKVTQSSRYLVKRTGEKVFLECVQDMDHENMFWYRQDPGLGLRLIYFSYDVKMKEKGDIPEGYSVSREKKERFSLILESASTNQTSMYLCASSGTGDTYEQYFGPGTRLTVT.

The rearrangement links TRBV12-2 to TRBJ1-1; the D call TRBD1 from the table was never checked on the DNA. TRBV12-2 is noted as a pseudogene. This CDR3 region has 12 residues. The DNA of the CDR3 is TGTGCAAGTCGTTCCAAGAACACTGAAGCTTTCTTT. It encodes CASRSKNTEAFF.

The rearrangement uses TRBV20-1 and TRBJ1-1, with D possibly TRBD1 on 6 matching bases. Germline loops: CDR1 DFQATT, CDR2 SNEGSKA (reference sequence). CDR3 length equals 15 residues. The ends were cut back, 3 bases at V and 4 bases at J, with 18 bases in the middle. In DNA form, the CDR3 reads TGCAGTGCTAGTGGGGCCAGGGGAACCGGCACTGAAGCTTTCTTT. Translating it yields CSASGARGTGTEAFF.

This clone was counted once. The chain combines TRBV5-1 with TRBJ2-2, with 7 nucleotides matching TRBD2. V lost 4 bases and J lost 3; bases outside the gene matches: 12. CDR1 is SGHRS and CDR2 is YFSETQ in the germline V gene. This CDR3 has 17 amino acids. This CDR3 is CASSPTSTSRDTGELFF. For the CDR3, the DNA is TGCGCCAGCAGCCCTACTTCGACTAGCCGGGACACCGGGGAGCTGTTTTTT.

The CDR3 is CASTPRGEGSYEQYF. The CDR3 bases are TGTGCCAGTACCCCCAGGGGGGAAGGTTCCTACGAGCAGTACTTC. The gene calls are TRBV19 and TRBJ2-7; the D gene is possibly TRBD1 (7 bases). Per germline, CDR1 LNHDA and CDR2 SQIVND (reference sequence). V was trimmed by 7 bases and J by 1 base, leaving 17 bases between them. The CDR3 length is 15 residues.

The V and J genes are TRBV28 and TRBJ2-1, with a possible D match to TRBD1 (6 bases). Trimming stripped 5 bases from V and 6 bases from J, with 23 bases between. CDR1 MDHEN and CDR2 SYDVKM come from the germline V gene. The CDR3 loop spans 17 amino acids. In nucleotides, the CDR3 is TGTGCCAGCAGTCCCCCTGGGGGACAAAGGGGCTCCAATGAGCAGTTCTTC. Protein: CASSPPGGQRGSNEQFF.

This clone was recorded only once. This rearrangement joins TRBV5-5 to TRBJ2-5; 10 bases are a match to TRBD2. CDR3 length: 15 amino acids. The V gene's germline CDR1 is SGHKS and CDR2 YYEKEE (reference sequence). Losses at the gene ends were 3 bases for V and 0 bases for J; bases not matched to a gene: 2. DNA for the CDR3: TGTGCCAGCAGCTCAGCGGGGGGGTACCAAGAGACCCAGTACTTC. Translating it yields CASSSAGGYQETQYF. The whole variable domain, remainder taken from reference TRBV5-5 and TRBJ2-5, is DAGVTQSPTHLIKTRGQQVTLRCSPISGHKSVSWYQQVLGQGPQFIFQYYEKEERGRGNFPDRFSARQFPNYSSELNVNALLLGDSALYLCASSSAGGYQETQYFGPGTRLLVL.

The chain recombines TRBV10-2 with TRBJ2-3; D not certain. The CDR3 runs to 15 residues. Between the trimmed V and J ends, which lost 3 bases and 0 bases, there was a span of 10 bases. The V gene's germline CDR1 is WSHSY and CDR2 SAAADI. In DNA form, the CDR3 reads TGCGCCAGCAGTGATCACAGCTCCAGCACAGATACGCAGTATTTT. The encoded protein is CASSDHSSSTDTQYF.

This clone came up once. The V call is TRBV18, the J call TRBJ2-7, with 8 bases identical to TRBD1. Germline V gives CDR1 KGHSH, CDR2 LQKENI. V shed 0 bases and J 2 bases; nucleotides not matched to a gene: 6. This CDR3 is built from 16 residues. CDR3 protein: CASSPPDRGRPYEQYF. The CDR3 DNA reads TGTGCCAGCTCACCACCCGACAGGGGAAGGCCCTACGAGCAGTACTTC.

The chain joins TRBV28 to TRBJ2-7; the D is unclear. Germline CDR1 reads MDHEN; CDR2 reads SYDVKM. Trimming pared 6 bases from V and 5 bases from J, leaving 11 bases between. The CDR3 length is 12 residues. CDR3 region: CASSPTRDEQYF. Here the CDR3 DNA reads TGTGCCAGCAGCCCTACCCGCGACGAGCAGTACTTC.

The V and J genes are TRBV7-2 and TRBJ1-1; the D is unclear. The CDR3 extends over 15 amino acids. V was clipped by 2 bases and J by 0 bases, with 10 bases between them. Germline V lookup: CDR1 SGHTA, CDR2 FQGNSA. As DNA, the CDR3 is TGTGCCAGCAGCTTAAAAAGAGGCATGAACACTGAAGCTTTCTTT. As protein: CASSLKRGMNTEAFF.

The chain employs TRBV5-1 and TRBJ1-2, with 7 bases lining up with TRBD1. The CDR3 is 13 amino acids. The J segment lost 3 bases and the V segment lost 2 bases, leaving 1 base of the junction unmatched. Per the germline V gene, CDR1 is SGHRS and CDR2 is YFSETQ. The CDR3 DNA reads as TGCGCCAGCAGCTTTGGACAGGACTATGGCTACACCTTC. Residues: CASSFGQDYGYTF.